The 22 T cell receptor beta chains given below trace back to one sample, sequenced in a study of T cells in Graves' hyperthyroidism and ophthalmopathy. RNA transcripts were the template for amplifying TCR beta CDR3 regions. The HTBI primer set served for first-round RT-PCR of the TCR CDR3. MiXCR was run by TCRdb on the multiplex PCR reads, yielding one entry per CDR3 protein. Among roughly 640,000 distinct CDR3 sequences listed, more than 15% were seen once. Sequenced sample: blood. All receptors derive from a woman between 40 and 55 years old with Graves' ophthalmopathy.

This clonotype occurred a few times. The chain has TRBV11-2 and TRBJ2-1; 7 positions match TRBD2. With 1 base clipped from V and 2 bases from J, the junction kept 2 bases outside the gene matches. The CDR3 has 15 residues. From germline, CDR1 is SGHAT and CDR2 FQNNGV. The CDR3 sequence is CASSLAAGAYNEQFF. The CDR3 DNA is TGTGCCAGCAGCTTAGCCGCGGGGGCCTACAATGAGCAGTTCTTC.

This clonotype was found many times. V is TRBV30 and J is TRBJ2-5; D remains unclear. V was cut by 0 bases and J by 2 bases, with 7 bases left in between. The CDR3 runs to 13 residues. CDR1 is GTSNPN, CDR2 SVGIG, per germline (reference sequence). In DNA form, the CDR3 reads TGTGCCTGGAGTGTTGGGCAGCAAGAGACCCAGTACTTC. Protein product: CAWSVGQQETQYF.

This clonotype has a count of ten or more. V gene TRBV2 combines with J gene TRBJ1-5; maybe TRBD1 (5 bases). Germline CDR1 is SNHLY and CDR2 is FYNNEI. The CDR3 is made up of 16 amino acids. Deletions cut 3 bases from V and 0 bases from J, with 12 bases between. The CDR3 sequence: CASSEGRGRSNQPQHF. The CDR3 DNA is TGTGCCAGCAGTGAGGGGAGGGGCCGTAGCAATCAGCCCCAGCATTTT.

The chain employs TRBV20-1 and TRBJ1-2, with D unclear. Germline V gene data show CDR1 as DFQATT and CDR2 as SNEGSKA (reference sequence). V was trimmed by 6 bases and J by 2 bases, leaving 10 bases between them. This CDR3 has 12 residues. The CDR3 spells CSAPSDNYGYTF. The DNA for the CDR3 is TGCAGTGCCCCTTCTGACAACTATGGCTACACCTTC.

This chain connects TRBV2 to TRBJ2-1; 7 bases match TRBD2. Germline CDR1 SNHLY, CDR2 FYNNEI. The CDR3 sequence is 15 residues long. J gave up 5 bases and V 8 bases, and 12 bases lay outside the gene matches. CDR3 nucleotides: TGTGCCAGCCTCCGAGGTACTAGCGAGAACAATGAGCAGTTCTTC. It translates to CASLRGTSENNEQFF.

The rearrangement links TRBV6-1 to TRBJ2-2, with a possible D match to TRBD1 (7 bases). The CDR3 is made up of 18 amino acids. CDR1 is MNHNS and CDR2 is SASEGT in the germline V gene. V was shortened by 6 bases and J by 5 bases, with 25 bases between the two germline ends. The CDR3 nucleotides read TGTGCCAGCAGGGGGGGAAGGGGGCTCGTGATGCTAACCGGGGAGCTGTTTTTT. Translated: CASRGGRGLVMLTGELFF.

This clonotype was seen at least ten times. This sequence joins TRBV2 and TRBJ2-5; possibly TRBD2 for D (7 bases). Per germline, CDR1 SNHLY and CDR2 FYNNEI. The CDR3 length is 15 residues. The V end lost 6 bases, the J end lost 0 bases, and 14 bases lay between the germline ends. The CDR3 is CASSQGTTNQETQYF. For the CDR3, the DNA is TGTGCCAGCAGCCAGGGGACTACCAACCAAGAGACCCAGTACTTC.

Comment on this clonotype: The germline gene is not matched at one end of the junction; a read error may be the cause. This chain joins TRBV7-9 and TRBJ2-3; maybe TRBD1 (5 bases). CDR3 length equals 14 residues. Germline-derived CDR1 and CDR2 are SEHNR and FQNEAQ (reference sequence). CDR3 in amino acids: CARSPERPSRAQYF. The CDR3 DNA reads as TGTGCCCGCAGCCCCGAGAGACCGAGCAGGGCGCAGTATTTT.

Points on this clonotype: A read error may be the cause here, since a much bigger clone is one base away. The chain joins TRBV4-2 to TRBJ2-1; D possibly matches TRBD1 or TRBD2 (5 bases each). This CDR3 is built from 15 residues. The V gene lost 4 bases and the J gene lost 3 bases, with 13 bases spanning the gap. Germline assignment: CDR1 LGHNA and CDR2 YNFKEQ. As DNA, the CDR3 is TGTGCCAGCAGCCCGGGGCAGGAGGACTACAATGAGCAGTTCTTC. Its translation is CASSPGQEDYNEQFF.

The sample holds many counts of this clonotype. This chain connects TRBV2 to TRBJ1-6; 8 nucleotides align to TRBD1. The V segment lost 7 bases and the J segment 5 bases; nucleotides outside the gene matches: 7. This CDR3 comprises 15 residues. Germline V CDR1 and CDR2: SNHLY, FYNNEI. Written as DNA, the CDR3 is TGTGCCAGCAAGACAGGGGATTTTGATAATTCACCCCTCCACTTT. Amino acid sequence: CASKTGDFDNSPLHF.

The chain recombines TRBV29-1 with TRBJ1-1, with D hard to call. The CDR3 sequence is 11 residues long. Germline-derived CDR1 and CDR2 are SQVTM and ANQGSEA. The germline V and J ends were trimmed by 3 bases and 7 bases, with 9 bases remaining between them. The CDR3: CSVEVNYEAFF. The CDR3 DNA is TGCAGCGTTGAGGTTAACTATGAAGCTTTCTTT. Together with reference TRBV29-1 and TRBJ1-1, the CDR3 gives the full variable domain: SAVISQKPSRDICQRGTSLTIQCQVDSQVTMMFWYRQQPGQSLTLIATANQGSEATYESGFVIDKFPISRPNLTFSTLTVSNMSPEDSSIYLCSVEVNYEAFFGQGTRLTVV.

The CDR3 loop reads CALSAGPGNTIYF. In DNA, the CDR3 is TGTGCCCTTTCGGCGGGGCCTGGAAACACCATATATTTT. The chain recombines TRBV6-1 with TRBJ1-3; possibly TRBD1 for D (5 bases). CDR3 length: 13 amino acids. Germline CDR1 reads MNHNS; CDR2 reads SASEGT. The ends were cut back, 11 bases at V and 2 bases at J, with 13 bases in the middle.

This clonotype was counted many times. The chain combines TRBV2 with TRBJ2-5; D is possibly TRBD1 (5 bases). Germline V lookup: CDR1 SNHLY, CDR2 FYNNEI. The CDR3 is 12 residues long. V lost 6 bases and J 5 bases, leaving 10 bases between the germline ends. The CDR3, as DNA: TGTGCCAGCAGAAGGACAAGTGAGACCCAGTACTTC. This gives the protein CASRRTSETQYF.

This clonotype showed up just a few times. CDR3 protein: CASSYGQTNTEAFF. The CDR3 coding sequence is TGTGCCAGCAGTTACGGGCAGACGAACACTGAAGCTTTCTTT. The chain links TRBV6-6 to TRBJ1-1; D not certain. V lost 2 bases to trimming and J lost 1 base, with 8 bases between them. The CDR3 length is 14 residues. The germline gives CDR1 MNHNY, CDR2 SVGAGI (reference sequence).

As to this clonotype: The junction and the germline gene differ at one end; a read error may be behind it. The CDR3: CASSLYEGNSYNEQLF. The CDR3 DNA reads TGTGCCAGCAGCTTATATGAGGGGAACTCCTACAATGAGCAGCTCTTC. The chain uses TRBV7-9 and TRBJ2-1; D possibly uses TRBD1 or TRBD2 (5 bases each). This CDR3 has 16 amino acids. Germline loops: CDR1 SEHNR, CDR2 FQNEAQ (reference sequence).

There are a few counts of this clonotype. This chain connects TRBV6-1 to TRBJ2-7, with 8 positions matching TRBD2. Germline V gene data show CDR1 as MNHNS and CDR2 as SASEGT. J was trimmed by 5 bases and V by 5 bases; bases with no gene match: 8. This CDR3 is 14 amino acids long. The DNA of the CDR3 is TGTGCCAGCAGTACCAGCCGCGGGAGGAACGAGCAGTACTTC. As protein: CASSTSRGRNEQYF.

The chain couples TRBV7-9 to TRBJ2-2; D is tentatively TRBD1 or TRBD2 (5 bases each). This CDR3 spans 15 amino acids. The germline V and J ends were trimmed by 2 bases and 4 bases, with 11 bases remaining between them. Germline V gene lookup returns CDR1 SEHNR and CDR2 FQNEAQ (reference sequence). The CDR3: CASSLNLGPTGELFF. Written as DNA, the CDR3 is TGTGCCAGCAGCTTAAACCTGGGACCCACCGGGGAGCTGTTTTTT.

This clonotype was seen only a few times. The rearrangement uses TRBV7-6 and TRBJ1-2; D remains ambiguous. The germline V and J ends were trimmed by 1 base and 4 bases, with 10 bases remaining between them. CDR1 SGHVS and CDR2 FNYEAQ come from the germline V gene. The CDR3 consists of 14 residues. DNA for the CDR3: TGTGCCAGCAGCTTAGGTCCGGGCCCCTATGGCTACACCTTC. This codes for CASSLGPGPYGYTF.

This clonotype was counted ten times or more. This chain links TRBV20-1 with TRBJ1-1, with D maybe TRBD1 (6 bases). Trimming cost V 5 bases and J 1 base, with 17 bases left between them. The CDR3 is made up of 15 amino acids. Per the germline V gene, CDR1 is DFQATT and CDR2 is SNEGSKA (reference sequence). The CDR3 here is CSAPPSRGSNTEAFF. The CDR3 nucleotides are TGCAGTGCTCCCCCCTCCAGGGGATCGAACACTGAAGCTTTCTTT.

Ten or more counts support this clonotype. The chain combines TRBV12-3 or TRBV12-4 with TRBJ1-1; 8 bases line up with TRBD1. Trimming cost V 5 bases and J 11 bases; bases outside gene matches: 10. The CDR3 runs 13 residues. CDR3 residues: CASSGQGGGTAFF. CDR3 coding DNA: TGTGCCAGCAGTGGACAGGGAGGGGGTACGGCTTTCTTT.

Ten or more counts support this clonotype. The V and J genes are TRBV7-9 and TRBJ2-2; D perhaps matches TRBD2 (5 bases). Germline assignment: CDR1 SEHNR and CDR2 FQNEAQ (reference sequence). This CDR3 contains 15 residues. The V end was cut by 4 bases, the J end by 5 bases, with 14 bases between. The CDR3 coding sequence is TGTGCCAGCAGCTCAAGACCAACGGGGACCGGGGAGCTGTTTTTT. It is translated as CASSSRPTGTGELFF.

The chain combines TRBV19 with TRBJ2-5, with 7 bases aligning to TRBD1. V dropped 3 bases and J dropped 6; count of bases not matched to a gene: 7. CDR1 LNHDA and CDR2 SQIVND come from the germline V gene (reference sequence). The CDR3 is 14 residues long. The CDR3 is CASSIVTGLKTQYF. CDR3 DNA sequence: TGTGCCAGTAGTATCGTGACAGGGCTGAAGACCCAGTACTTC.